These 5 T cell receptor beta chains were sequenced from one sample in a study of shared clonotypes between healthy human individuals. Cells designated naive CD8 were CD45RO-negative and were positively selected for CCR7, with terminally differentiated effector memory CD45RA+ cells excluded. Clones were read by immunoSEQ multiplex PCR, and TCRdb kept only the in-frame ones, dropping some. Of about 2 million clones in the sample, about 95% were seen once. Sequencing used naive CD8+ T cells sorted from blood. The source is a man between 18 and 35 years old in good health.

The chain uses TRBV6-5 and TRBJ2-7, with D hard to call. Germline assignment: CDR1 MNHEY and CDR2 SVGAGI. This CDR3 contains 14 residues. The V end was cut by 6 bases, the J end by 5 bases, with 17 bases between. DNA of the CDR3: TGTGCCAGCAGCGACCATTTCAAGGTAGACGAGCAGTACTTC. Translating it yields CASSDHFKVDEQYF.

V gene TRBV7-2 combines with J gene TRBJ1-4; the D gene is possibly TRBD1 (6 bases). The CDR3 runs 16 residues. Deletions cut 0 bases from V and 8 bases from J, with 16 bases between. Germline V gene sequence: CDR1 SGHTA, CDR2 FQGNSA. As DNA, the CDR3 is TGTGCCAGCAGCTTAGCGGGCGAGGGGGTGAGCGAAAAACTGTTTTTT. Its translation: CASSLAGEGVSEKLFF.

V usage is TRBV10-2 and J usage is TRBJ2-7, with 9 bases lining up with TRBD2. Trimming cost V 10 bases and J 1 base; bases outside gene matches: 5. Germline CDR1 is WSHSY and CDR2 is SAAADI. This CDR3 comprises 13 residues. CDR3 loop: CATAGGPSYEQYF. The CDR3 region has the DNA TGCGCCACCGCGGGAGGGCCTTCCTACGAGCAGTACTTC.

This chain links TRBV30 with TRBJ1-3; no clear D. The CDR3 spans 13 residues. Germline-derived CDR1 and CDR2 are GTSNPN and SVGIG (reference sequence). V lost 2 bases to trimming and J lost 0 bases, with 5 bases between them. The CDR3 reads CAWSWSSGNTIYF. The CDR3 region has the DNA TGTGCCTGGAGTTGGAGCTCTGGAAACACCATATATTTT.

This chain uses TRBV25-1 with TRBJ2-1, with 9 bases matching TRBD1. Germline values: CDR1 MGHDK, CDR2 SYGVNS. The junction had 11 bases not matched to a gene; V was cut back by 8 bases and J by 0 bases. The CDR3 consists of 17 residues. This CDR3 is CASGNLQGALSYNEQFF. For the CDR3, the DNA is TGTGCCAGCGGAAACTTACAGGGGGCTCTCTCCTACAATGAGCAGTTCTTC.